The present entry profiles one T cell receptor (beta chain) with its context. This specimen comes from a study of blood T cell repertoires in COVID-19. On the study more broadly: COVID-19 samples from acute and convalescent phases originated in the United States, Italy and Spain. T cells, B-cell-depleted T cells, or PBMCs provided the cDNA or gDNA that served as material.

With 0 bases removed from V and 3 bases from J, the gap between germline ends came to 7 bases. Germline-derived CDR1 and CDR2 are SGDLS and YYNGEE. The CDR3 covers 14 residues. In the original workflow: Reference gene primer amplification yielded estimated nucleated cell counts. TCRdb's copy holds only in-frame clones and misses some; the assay was immunoSEQ multiplex PCR. V and J calls and clone size are given by that table; D and trimming were obtained from the DNA. The table records 200,000 to 300,000 clones, approximately 85% of them present only once. V is TRBV9 and J is TRBJ2-1; TRBD2 is a possible D gene (5 bases). The source of this sequence is a human donor in a cohort sampled during active COVID-19. Sequenced material: peripheral blood. The DNA of the CDR3 is TGTGCCAGCAGCGTAGTAGGGAGCTACAATGAGCAGTTCTTC. Translation: CASSVVGSYNEQFF.